What follows are 27 T cell receptor beta chains derived from one specimen sequenced in a study of low-dose radiotherapy and immunotherapy resistance in tumors. Time point reported: after trial treatment. Treatment here: LDRT plus nivolumab, ipilimumab, low-dose cyclophosphamide and aspirin (RACIN trial). Alpha and beta chains were covered, as first-strand cDNA relied on TRAV- and TRBV-specific primers. The PCR that amplified TCRs ran for around 21 cycles, relying on a constant-region primer and a V-primer adapter. TCRdb analysed the reads with MiXCR anew, one entry per CDR3 protein. The data hold approximately 80,000 distinct CDR3 sequences, with around 17% observed a single time. Here the sequenced sample was PBMCs, taken after low-dose radiotherapy plus immunotherapy. The receptors come from a male donor with prostate cancer.

This clonotype was found a few times. The genes are TRBV25-1 and TRBJ1-1, with D hard to call. The germline V and J ends were trimmed by 1 base and 5 bases, with 11 bases remaining between them. The CDR3 runs to 14 residues. Germline-derived CDR1 and CDR2 are MGHDK and SYGVNS. The CDR3 region has the DNA TGTGCCAGCAGTGAATCTCTAGGGCGGACTGAAGCTTTCTTT. Translated, it gives CASSESLGRTEAFF.

The V gene is TRBV29-1, the J gene TRBJ2-1, with 14 bases that match TRBD2. The junction had 12 bases not matched to a gene; V was cut back by 5 bases and J by 9 bases. Germline CDR1 SQVTM, CDR2 ANQGSEA. The CDR3 has 16 amino acids. Written as DNA, the CDR3 is TGCAGCGTTAGTGCGGGACTAGCGGGAGCCAGTAGTGAGCAGTTCTTC. Translated, it gives CSVSAGLAGASSEQFF.

This clonotype was detected ten times or more. The rearrangement uses TRBV2 and TRBJ1-1, with a weak D call TRBD1 (5 bases). The V and J ends lost 10 bases and 11 bases respectively, with 20 bases between them. CDR1 is SNHLY, CDR2 FYNNEI, per germline. The CDR3 has 12 residues. Here the CDR3 reads CAKQDGTFTAFF. The CDR3, as DNA: TGTGCCAAACAGGACGGGACCTTTACGGCTTTCTTT.

This clonotype was counted many times. The chain employs TRBV20-1 and TRBJ2-1; 9 bases map to TRBD2. This CDR3 is built from 17 residues. The germline gives CDR1 DFQATT, CDR2 SNEGSKA (reference sequence). V shed 5 bases, J shed 10 bases, and the junction held 21 bases outside the gene matches. The CDR3 DNA is TGCAGTGCTCCGCCTCAGAGAGCGGGAGGCCGATTCAAAGAGCAGTTCTTC. It translates to CSAPPQRAGGRFKEQFF.

In its sample, this clonotype was seen many times. V usage is TRBV4-2 and J usage is TRBJ2-7, with 10 bases identical to TRBD2. The germline CDR1 and CDR2 sequences are LGHNA and YNFKEQ. V lost 0 bases, J lost 4 bases, and 6 bases stayed unmatched. The CDR3 is 16 amino acids. The CDR3 DNA follows: TGTGCCAGCAGCCAAGACCCCGGGACTAGCGAGTACGAGCAGTACTTC. It is translated as CASSQDPGTSEYEQYF.

This clonotype was seen more than once but under ten times. V usage is TRBV20-1 and J usage is TRBJ2-3; tentatively, D is TRBD2 (6 bases). The CDR3 sequence is 17 residues long. V lost 5 bases and J lost 2, with 23 bases in between. The germline CDR1 and CDR2 sequences are DFQATT and SNEGSKA (reference sequence). The CDR3 loop is CSAFRPQEGLNTDTQYF. CDR3 nucleotide sequence: TGCAGTGCTTTCCGACCACAGGAGGGCCTAAACACAGATACGCAGTATTTT.

This clonotype was seen many times. CDR3 sequence: CASSRGSGRDEQYF. In DNA, the CDR3 is TGCGCCAGCAGCCGGGGTTCTGGGCGGGACGAGCAGTACTTC. The chain uses TRBV4-3 and TRBJ2-7; D possibly corresponds to TRBD2 (5 bases). Germline values: CDR1 LGHNA, CDR2 YSLEER. Trimming shortened V by 4 bases and J by 5 bases, and 15 bases separated the two germline ends. This CDR3 has 14 residues.

This clonotype was picked up many times. V and J are TRBV7-2 and TRBJ2-7; TRBD1 matches 9 bases. J was trimmed by 4 bases and V by 4 bases; bases with no gene match: 11. Germline V gives CDR1 SGHTA, CDR2 FQGNSA. The CDR3 runs 16 residues. CDR3 sequence: CASSSRAGQGKYEQYF. The DNA of the CDR3 is TGTGCCAGCAGCTCGAGGGCGGGACAGGGAAAATACGAGCAGTACTTC.

There are many counts of this clonotype. V is TRBV11-2 and J is TRBJ2-1, with D tentatively TRBD1 (6 bases). The CDR3 is made up of 15 amino acids. CDR1 and CDR2 from the germline V gene are SGHAT and FQNNGV. V was shortened by 7 bases and J by 0 bases, with 13 bases between the two germline ends. The CDR3 DNA reads as TGTGCCAGCACCCGGGACAAGGGCTCCTACAATGAGCAGTTCTTC. It encodes CASTRDKGSYNEQFF.

This clonotype ranks as medium-sized. The rearrangement uses TRBV28 and TRBJ2-3, with a tentative D call TRBD2 (6 bases). V was pared by 8 bases and J by 2 bases, with 14 bases between. Germline V lookup: CDR1 MDHEN, CDR2 SYDVKM. There are 14 residues in the CDR3. The CDR3 sequence is CASAGRELTDTQYF. As DNA, the CDR3 is TGTGCCAGCGCCGGGCGGGAACTCACAGATACGCAGTATTTT.

This clonotype was counted a single time. DNA of the CDR3: TGTGCCATCAGGACAGGTCAAATTAGCACAGATACGCAGTATTTT. This codes for CAIRTGQISTDTQYF. The rearrangement joins TRBV10-3 to TRBJ2-3, with a weak D call TRBD1 (6 bases). V was trimmed by 6 bases and J by 0 bases, leaving 13 bases between them. Germline V lookup: CDR1 ENHRY, CDR2 SYGVKD. The CDR3 totals 15 residues.

This clonotype came up a few times. V is TRBV6-1 and J is TRBJ2-1; possible D gene TRBD2, 6 bases. Germline V gene data show CDR1 as MNHNS and CDR2 as SASEGT. The CDR3 is 16 residues long. The V end lost 6 bases, the J end lost 0 bases, and 15 bases lay between the germline ends. This chain's CDR3 is CASRRSSGNSYNEQFF. DNA of the CDR3: TGTGCCAGCAGGCGTAGTAGCGGAAACTCCTACAATGAGCAGTTCTTC.

The table lists this clonotype with many counts. The chain carries TRBV20-1 and TRBJ2-1; 11 bases are a match to TRBD2. The CDR3 is made up of 14 amino acids. CDR1 and CDR2 from the germline V gene are DFQATT and SNEGSKA (reference sequence). V lost 5 bases and J lost 3; bases outside the gene matches: 3. CDR3 coding DNA: TGCAGTGCTCCACTAGCGGGAGTCTACAATGAGCAGTTCTTC. This sequence encodes CSAPLAGVYNEQFF.

As regards this clonotype: Just one base apart from a much larger clone, this may be a read error. This chain uses TRBV5-8 with TRBJ2-1; 12 bases are a match to TRBD2. Germline V gene data show CDR1 as SGHTS and CDR2 as YDEGEE. V lost 5 bases and J lost 9; bases outside the gene matches: 9. The CDR3 extends over 15 amino acids. The CDR3 region has the DNA TGTGCCAGCAGTTACGAGACTAGCGGGAGAGTTGAGCAGTTCTTC. Its protein product is CASSYETSGRVEQFF.

This clonotype was picked up many times. This chain links TRBV20-1 with TRBJ1-2; a weak D match, TRBD1 (5 bases). CDR1 is DFQATT, CDR2 SNEGSKA, per germline (reference sequence). V was cut by 3 bases and J by 0 bases, with 20 bases left in between. This CDR3 region has 17 residues. As DNA, the CDR3 is TGCAGTGCTAGGGATTCGATAGGCAGGGAGACTAACTATGGCTACACCTTC. It yields the protein CSARDSIGRETNYGYTF.

The chain recombines TRBV9 with TRBJ2-3, with no clear D. The CDR3 spans 15 residues. With 0 bases removed from V and 0 bases from J, the gap between germline ends came to 8 bases. Germline V gene lookup returns CDR1 SGDLS and CDR2 YYNGEE. CDR3 amino acids: CASSVEAVSTDTQYF. CDR3 sequence (DNA): TGTGCCAGCAGCGTAGAGGCGGTTAGCACAGATACGCAGTATTTT. The variable domain in full, with the rest retrieved from reference TRBV9 and TRBJ2-3, is DSGVTQTPKHLITATGQRVTLRCSPRSGDLSVYWYQQSLDQGLQFLIQYYNGEERAKGNILERFSAQQFPDLHSELNLSSLELGDSALYFCASSVEAVSTDTQYFGPGTRLTVL.

This clonotype was recorded many times. V and J are TRBV14 and TRBJ1-4; D gene ambiguous. The V gene lost 6 bases and the J gene lost 7 bases, with 15 bases spanning the gap. CDR3 size: 14 residues. Germline CDR1 SGHDN, CDR2 FVKESK. The CDR3 region has the DNA TGTGCCAGCAGTCGGCCCCGCGGGAGTGAAAAACTGTTTTTT. This sequence encodes CASSRPRGSEKLFF.

There are many counts of this clonotype. This chain links TRBV30 with TRBJ1-5; D ambiguous. This CDR3 spans 13 amino acids. Germline V lookup: CDR1 GTSNPN, CDR2 SVGIG (reference sequence). V gave up 2 bases and J gave up 5 bases, with 10 bases separating them. This CDR3 is CAWSSTFDQPQHF. CDR3 sequence (DNA): TGTGCCTGGAGTAGTACGTTCGATCAGCCCCAGCATTTT.

In this sample, this clonotype turned up many times. The chain has TRBV29-1 and TRBJ1-4; D unresolved. This CDR3 region has 14 residues. The ends were cut back, 1 base at V and 8 bases at J, with 14 bases in the middle. Germline-derived CDR1 and CDR2 are SQVTM and ANQGSEA. CDR3 coding DNA: TGCAGCGTTGAAGTATCTGAGAGGCCCGAAAAACTGTTTTTT. As protein: CSVEVSERPEKLFF.

A word on this clonotype: This likely reflects a read error, since a far larger clone is one base away. The chain has TRBV21-1 and TRBJ2-7; the tabulated D call, TRBD1, remains unverified against the DNA. TRBV21-1 is given as a pseudogene. This CDR3 comprises 17 residues. The DNA of the CDR3 is TGTGCCAGCAGCAAAGGTGCCAGGAGGGGGACCTACAATGAGCAGTACTTC. It is translated as CASSKGARRGTYNEQYF.

CDR3 nucleotides: TGTGCCAGCAGTTTGAAAGGGGGGAGTTGGGAGCCCCAGCATTTT. Translating gives CASSLKGGSWEPQHF. The rearrangement links TRBV27 to TRBJ1-5; possibly TRBD1 for D (6 bases). This CDR3 comprises 15 residues. V lost 3 bases and J lost 8, with 17 bases in between. The V gene's germline CDR1 is MNHEY and CDR2 SMNVEV (reference sequence).

Ten or more counts support this clonotype. The chain uses TRBV6-8 and TRBJ2-1; the D call may be TRBD1 or TRBD2 (6 bases each). Trimming shortened V by 7 bases and J by 4 bases, and 17 bases separated the two germline ends. The CDR3 totals 15 residues. Germline-derived CDR1 and CDR2 are MNHGY and SAAAGT. CDR3 in amino acids: CASNPSGAPYNEQFF. The CDR3 bases are TGTGCCAGCAACCCCTCGGGGGCTCCTTACAATGAGCAGTTCTTC.

This clonotype has ten or more counts. The chain is built from TRBV11-1 and TRBJ2-5, with D uncertain. From germline, CDR1 is SGHAT and CDR2 FQDESV (reference sequence). This CDR3 has 13 residues. Between the trimmed V and J ends, which lost 3 bases and 4 bases, there was a span of 9 bases. The CDR3 bases are TGTGCCAGCAGCTTGGGGTATCGAGAGACCCAGTACTTC. It is translated as CASSLGYRETQYF.

The table lists this clonotype with many counts. This sequence joins TRBV9 and TRBJ2-1, with 7 bases lining up with TRBD1. The CDR3 extends over 15 amino acids. V trimming: 3 bases; J trimming: 3 bases; junction bases outside the gene matches: 6. Germline V gives CDR1 SGDLS, CDR2 YYNGEE. In DNA, the CDR3 is TGTGCCAGCAGCGAAACAGGGGCCAACTACAATGAGCAGTTCTTC. Translating it yields CASSETGANYNEQFF.

This clonotype was seen many times. This chain links TRBV7-8 with TRBJ2-2, with 7 bases matching TRBD2. The CDR3 extends over 15 amino acids. Trimming took 0 bases from V and 6 from J; bases not matched to a gene: 4. Germline lookup yields CDR1 SGHVS and CDR2 FQNEAQ. The CDR3 is CASSLAGGPAGELFF. In nucleotides, the CDR3 is TGTGCCAGCAGCTTAGCGGGAGGGCCCGCCGGGGAGCTGTTTTTT.

This clonotype was seen at least ten times. V and J are TRBV18 and TRBJ2-7; either TRBD1 or TRBD2 may supply D (6 bases each). This CDR3 region has 15 residues. The ends were cut back, 4 bases at V and 3 bases at J, with 16 bases in the middle. Looked up from germline, CDR1 is KGHSH and CDR2 is LQKENI. CDR3 residues: CASSRRQARDYEQYF. The CDR3 bases are TGTGCCAGCTCACGTCGACAGGCGCGGGACTACGAGCAGTACTTC.

This clonotype was seen many times. The chain couples TRBV23-1 to TRBJ1-5; 9 nucleotides align to TRBD1. TRBV23-1 is sorted into the ORF group, with uncertain function. This CDR3 comprises 19 residues. With 2 bases clipped from V and 5 bases from J, the junction kept 16 bases outside the gene matches. CDR3 sequence reads: CASSQKGGTGWIQYQPQHF. The CDR3 DNA reads as TGCGCCAGCAGTCAAAAAGGGGGGACAGGGTGGATCCAATATCAGCCCCAGCATTTT.